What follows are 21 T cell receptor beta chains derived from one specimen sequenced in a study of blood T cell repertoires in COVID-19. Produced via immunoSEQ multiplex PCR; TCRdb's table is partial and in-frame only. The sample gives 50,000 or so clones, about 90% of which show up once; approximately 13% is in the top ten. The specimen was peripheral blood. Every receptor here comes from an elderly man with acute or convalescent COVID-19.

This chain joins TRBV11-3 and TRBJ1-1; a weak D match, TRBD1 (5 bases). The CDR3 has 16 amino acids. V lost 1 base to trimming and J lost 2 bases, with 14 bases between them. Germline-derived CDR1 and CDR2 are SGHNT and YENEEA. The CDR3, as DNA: TGTGCCAGCAGCTTAGGAGGACGGGGGTTAAACACTGAAGCTTTCTTT. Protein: CASSLGGRGLNTEAFF.

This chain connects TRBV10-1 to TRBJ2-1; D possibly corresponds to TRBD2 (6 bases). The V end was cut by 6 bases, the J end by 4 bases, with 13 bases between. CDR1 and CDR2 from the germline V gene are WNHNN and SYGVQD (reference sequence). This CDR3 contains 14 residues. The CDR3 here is CASSLTRNYNEQFF. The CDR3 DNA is TGCGCCAGCAGCCTGACTAGAAATTACAATGAGCAGTTCTTC.

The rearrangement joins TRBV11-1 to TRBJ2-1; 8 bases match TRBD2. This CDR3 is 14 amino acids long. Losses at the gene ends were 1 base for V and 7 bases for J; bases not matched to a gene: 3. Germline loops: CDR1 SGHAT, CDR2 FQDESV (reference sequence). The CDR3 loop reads CASSLGAGVNEQFF. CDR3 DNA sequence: TGTGCCAGCAGCTTAGGAGCGGGGGTGAATGAGCAGTTCTTC.

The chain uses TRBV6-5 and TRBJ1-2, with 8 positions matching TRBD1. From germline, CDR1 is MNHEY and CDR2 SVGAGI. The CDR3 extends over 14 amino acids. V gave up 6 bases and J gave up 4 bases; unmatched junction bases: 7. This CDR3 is CASSQDRGPYGYTF. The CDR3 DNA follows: TGTGCCAGCAGCCAAGACAGGGGCCCCTATGGCTACACCTTC.

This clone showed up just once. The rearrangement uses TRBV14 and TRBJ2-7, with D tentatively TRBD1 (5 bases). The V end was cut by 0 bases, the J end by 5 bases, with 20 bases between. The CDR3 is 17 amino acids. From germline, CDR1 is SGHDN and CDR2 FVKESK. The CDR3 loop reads CASSQDRLPGFNNEQYF. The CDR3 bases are TGTGCCAGCAGCCAAGATCGTCTTCCAGGGTTCAACAACGAGCAGTACTTC.

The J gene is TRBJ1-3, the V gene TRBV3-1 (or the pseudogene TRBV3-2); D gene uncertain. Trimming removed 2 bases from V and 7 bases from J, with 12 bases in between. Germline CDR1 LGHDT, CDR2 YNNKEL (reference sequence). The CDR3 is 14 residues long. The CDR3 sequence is CASSQLISRNTIYF. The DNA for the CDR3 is TGTGCCAGCAGCCAATTAATTTCTCGTAACACCATATATTTT.

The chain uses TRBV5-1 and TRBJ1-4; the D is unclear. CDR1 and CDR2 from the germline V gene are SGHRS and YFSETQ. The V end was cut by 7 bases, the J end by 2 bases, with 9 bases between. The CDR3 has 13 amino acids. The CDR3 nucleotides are TGCGCCAGCGGCCTAGTCACTAATGAAAAACTGTTTTTT. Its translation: CASGLVTNEKLFF.

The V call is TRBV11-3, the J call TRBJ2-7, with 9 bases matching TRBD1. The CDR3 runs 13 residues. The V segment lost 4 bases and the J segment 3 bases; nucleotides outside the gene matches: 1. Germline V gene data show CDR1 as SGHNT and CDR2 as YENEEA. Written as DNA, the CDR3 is TGTGCCAGCAGCTCGGGACAGGGCTACGAGCAGTACTTC. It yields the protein CASSSGQGYEQYF.

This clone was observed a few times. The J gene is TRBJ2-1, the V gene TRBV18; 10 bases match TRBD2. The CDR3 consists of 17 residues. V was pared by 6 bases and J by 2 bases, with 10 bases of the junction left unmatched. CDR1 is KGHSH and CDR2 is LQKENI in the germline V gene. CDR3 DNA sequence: TGTGCCAGCTCTCGAGCGGGGGGGTTTAACCCCTACAATGAGCAGTTCTTC. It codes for CASSRAGGFNPYNEQFF.

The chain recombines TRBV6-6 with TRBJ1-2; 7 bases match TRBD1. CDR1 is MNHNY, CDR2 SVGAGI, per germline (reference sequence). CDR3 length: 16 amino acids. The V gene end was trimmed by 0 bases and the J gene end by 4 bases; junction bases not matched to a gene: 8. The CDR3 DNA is TGTGCCAGCAGTTACTCGCCTGGAAGGGGGCCCTATGGCTACACCTTC. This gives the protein CASSYSPGRGPYGYTF.

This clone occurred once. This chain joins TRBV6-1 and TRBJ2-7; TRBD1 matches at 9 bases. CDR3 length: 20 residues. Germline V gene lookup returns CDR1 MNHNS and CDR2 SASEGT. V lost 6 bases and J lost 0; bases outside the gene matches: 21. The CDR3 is CASRETGGVSLVALSYEQYF. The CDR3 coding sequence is TGTGCCAGCAGAGAAACAGGGGGCGTTAGTTTAGTGGCACTCTCCTACGAGCAGTACTTC.

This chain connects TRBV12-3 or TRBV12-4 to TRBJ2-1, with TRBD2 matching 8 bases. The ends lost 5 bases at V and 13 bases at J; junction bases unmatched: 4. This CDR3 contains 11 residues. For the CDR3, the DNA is TGTGCCAGCAGTCTGGGACTAGTACAGTTCTTC. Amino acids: CASSLGLVQFF.

CDR3 residues: CASSQLNTEAFF. The CDR3 coding sequence is TGTGCCAGCAGTCAATTGAACACTGAAGCTTTCTTT. The rearrangement joins TRBV6-2 or TRBV6-3 to TRBJ1-1; D uncertain. This CDR3 is 12 amino acids long. Germline loops: CDR1 MNHEY, CDR2 SVGEGT. V lost 5 bases and J 0 bases, leaving 4 bases between the germline ends.

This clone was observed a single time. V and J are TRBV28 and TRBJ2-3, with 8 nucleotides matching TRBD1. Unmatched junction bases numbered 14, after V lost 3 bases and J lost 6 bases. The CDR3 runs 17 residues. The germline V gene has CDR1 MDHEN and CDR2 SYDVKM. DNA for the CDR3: TGTGCCAGCAGTTTTACCAGGGGGCAGGGTTCTCCGGATACGCAGTATTTT. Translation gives CASSFTRGQGSPDTQYF.

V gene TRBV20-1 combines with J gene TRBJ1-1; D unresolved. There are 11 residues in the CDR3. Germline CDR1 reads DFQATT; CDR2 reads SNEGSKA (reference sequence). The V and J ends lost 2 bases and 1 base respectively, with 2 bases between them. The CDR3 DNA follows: TGCAGTGCTAGACGGAACACTGAAGCTTTCTTT. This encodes CSARRNTEAFF.

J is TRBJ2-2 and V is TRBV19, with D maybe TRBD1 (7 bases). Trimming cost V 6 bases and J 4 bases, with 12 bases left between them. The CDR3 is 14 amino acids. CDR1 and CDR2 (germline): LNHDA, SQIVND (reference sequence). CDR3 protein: CASRRDSSTGELFF. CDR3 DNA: TGTGCCAGTAGGCGGGACAGTAGCACCGGGGAGCTGTTTTTT.

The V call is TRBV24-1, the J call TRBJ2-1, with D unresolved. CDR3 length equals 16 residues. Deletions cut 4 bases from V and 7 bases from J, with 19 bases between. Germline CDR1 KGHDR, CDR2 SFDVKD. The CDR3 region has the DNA TGTGCCACCAGTGACGGCCGCATCTCTGAGGATAATGAGCAGTTCTTC. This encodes CATSDGRISEDNEQFF.

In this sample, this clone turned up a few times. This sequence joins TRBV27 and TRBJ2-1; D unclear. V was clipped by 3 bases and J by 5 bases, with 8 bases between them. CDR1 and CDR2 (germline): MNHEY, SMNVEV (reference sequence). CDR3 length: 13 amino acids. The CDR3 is CASSFLGHNEQFF. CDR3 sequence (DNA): TGTGCCAGCAGTTTTTTGGGCCACAATGAGCAGTTCTTC.

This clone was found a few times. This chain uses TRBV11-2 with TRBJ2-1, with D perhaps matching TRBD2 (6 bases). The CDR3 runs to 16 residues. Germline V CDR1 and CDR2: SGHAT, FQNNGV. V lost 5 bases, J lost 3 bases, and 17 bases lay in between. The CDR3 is CASSLAGTSFYNEQFF. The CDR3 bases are TGTGCCAGCAGCCTCGCCGGGACTTCCTTCTACAATGAGCAGTTCTTC.

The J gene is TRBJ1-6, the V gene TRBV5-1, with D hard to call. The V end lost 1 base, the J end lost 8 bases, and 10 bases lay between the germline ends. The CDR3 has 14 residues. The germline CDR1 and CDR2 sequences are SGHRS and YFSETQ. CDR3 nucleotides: TGCGCCAGCAGCTTGAAGGCGGGTGATTCACCCCTCCACTTT. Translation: CASSLKAGDSPLHF.

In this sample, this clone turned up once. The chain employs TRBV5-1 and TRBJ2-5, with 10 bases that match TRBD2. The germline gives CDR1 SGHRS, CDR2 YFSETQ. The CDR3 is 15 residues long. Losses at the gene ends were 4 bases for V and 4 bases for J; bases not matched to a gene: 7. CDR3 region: CASSAAGGLAETQYF. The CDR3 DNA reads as TGCGCCAGCAGCGCAGCGGGGGGGCTTGCAGAGACCCAGTACTTC.